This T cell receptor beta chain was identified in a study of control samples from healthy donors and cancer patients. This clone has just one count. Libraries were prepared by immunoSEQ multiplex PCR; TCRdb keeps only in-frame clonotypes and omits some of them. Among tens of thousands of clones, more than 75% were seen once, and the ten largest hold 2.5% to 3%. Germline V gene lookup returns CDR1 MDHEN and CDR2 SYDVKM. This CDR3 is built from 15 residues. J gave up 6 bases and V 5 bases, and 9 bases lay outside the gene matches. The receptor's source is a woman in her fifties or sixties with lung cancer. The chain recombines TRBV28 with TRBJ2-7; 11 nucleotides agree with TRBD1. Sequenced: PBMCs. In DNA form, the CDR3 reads TGTGCCAGCAGTAGAACCGGGACAGGGGGAAGCGAGCAGTACTTC. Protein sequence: CASSRTGTGGSEQYF.